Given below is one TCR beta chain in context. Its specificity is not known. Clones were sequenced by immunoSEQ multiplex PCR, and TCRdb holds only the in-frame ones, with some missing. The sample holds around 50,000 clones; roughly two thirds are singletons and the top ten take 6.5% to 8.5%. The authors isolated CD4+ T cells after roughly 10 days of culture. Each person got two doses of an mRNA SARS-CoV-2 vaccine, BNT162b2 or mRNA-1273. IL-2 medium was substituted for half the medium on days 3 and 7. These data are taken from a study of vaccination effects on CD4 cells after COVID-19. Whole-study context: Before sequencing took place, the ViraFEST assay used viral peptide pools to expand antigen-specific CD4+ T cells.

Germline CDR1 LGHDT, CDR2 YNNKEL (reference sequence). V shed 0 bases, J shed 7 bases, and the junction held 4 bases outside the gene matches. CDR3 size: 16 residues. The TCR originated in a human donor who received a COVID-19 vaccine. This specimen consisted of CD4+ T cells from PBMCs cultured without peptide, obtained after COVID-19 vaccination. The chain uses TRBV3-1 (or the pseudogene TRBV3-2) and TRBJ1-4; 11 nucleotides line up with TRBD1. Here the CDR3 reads CASSQDPGTGGEKLFF. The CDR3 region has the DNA TGTGCCAGCAGCCAAGATCCCGGGACAGGGGGTGAAAAACTGTTTTTT.